This T cell receptor beta chain was sequenced in a study of T cells after yellow fever vaccination. General study points: The booster saw the reappearance of most primary-vaccination clones (around 95% CD4, 88% CD8).

This clonotype has a count of ten or more. Its antigen is currently unknown. Germline values: CDR1 MGHRA, CDR2 YSYEKL. Deletions cut 4 bases from V and 10 bases from J, with 11 bases between. The CDR3 spans 12 residues. TCRdb processed the 5' RACE reads anew with MiXCR; each CDR3 protein has one entry. Here the sample spans 400,000 to 650,000 distinct CDR3 sequences, around a fifth being singletons. The sample consisted of PBMCs, taken roughly 20 days after the first yellow fever vaccination. This chain uses TRBV4-1 with TRBJ2-1, with D unclear. This sequence originates from a man aged 18-30 years who received the YFV17D yellow fever vaccine. The CDR3 spells CASSLTPAEQFF. CDR3 nucleotide sequence: TGCGCCAGCAGCCTCACCCCAGCCGAGCAGTTCTTC.